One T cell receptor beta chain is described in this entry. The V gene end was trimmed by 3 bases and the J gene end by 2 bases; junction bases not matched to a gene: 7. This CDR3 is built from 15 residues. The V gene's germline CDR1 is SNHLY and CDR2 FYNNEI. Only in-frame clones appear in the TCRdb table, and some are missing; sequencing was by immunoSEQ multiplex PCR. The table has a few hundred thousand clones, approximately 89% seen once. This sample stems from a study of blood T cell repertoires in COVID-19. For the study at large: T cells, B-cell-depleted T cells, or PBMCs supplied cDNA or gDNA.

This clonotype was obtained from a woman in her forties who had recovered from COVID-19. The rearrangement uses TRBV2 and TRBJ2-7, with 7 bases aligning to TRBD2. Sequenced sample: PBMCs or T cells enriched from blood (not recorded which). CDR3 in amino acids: CASSEGSGTTYEQYF. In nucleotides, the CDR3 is TGTGCCAGCAGTGAGGGATCCGGGACTACCTACGAGCAGTACTTC.